These 32 T cell receptor beta chains were sequenced from one sample in a study of blood T cell repertoires in COVID-19. Assay: immunoSEQ multiplex PCR; the TCRdb copy retains only in-frame clones and omits some. Seen here are over 120,000 clones, 80% to 85% observed once, and the top ten hold 4%. Sample: peripheral blood. The receptor set was obtained from a woman aged 60-70 years with acute or convalescent COVID-19.

This clone occurred once. The chain has TRBV3-1 (or the pseudogene TRBV3-2) and TRBJ1-1, with 7 bases lining up with TRBD1. Germline CDR1 LGHDT, CDR2 YNNKEL (reference sequence). The ends lost 4 bases at V and 8 bases at J; junction bases unmatched: 7. This CDR3 has 13 residues. As DNA, the CDR3 is TGTGCCAGCAGCCCTGGCTCACAGGGGGAAGCTTTCTTT. Its translation: CASSPGSQGEAFF.

This clone appeared a few times. This rearrangement joins TRBV20-1 to TRBJ2-3; 12 bases map to TRBD2. The length of the CDR3 is 15 residues. In germline, CDR1 is DFQATT, CDR2 SNEGSKA (reference sequence). V trimming: 3 bases; J trimming: 2 bases; junction bases outside the gene matches: 3. The CDR3 DNA reads as TGCAGTGCTAGTGGACTAGCGGGACACACAGATACGCAGTATTTT. This translates into CSASGLAGHTDTQYF.

J is TRBJ1-1 and V is TRBV7-9; possibly TRBD1 for D (5 bases). Germline assignment: CDR1 SEHNR and CDR2 FQNEAQ (reference sequence). The CDR3 consists of 12 residues. Trimming took off 5 bases at V and 6 bases at J, with 10 bases between the two ends. In DNA, the CDR3 is TGTGCCAGCAGCAGCACGACAGCTGAAGCTTTCTTT. It is translated as CASSSTTAEAFF.

The table lists this clone with a few counts. The chain links TRBV11-3 to TRBJ2-2, with 9 positions matching TRBD1. V trimming: 6 bases; J trimming: 5 bases; junction bases outside the gene matches: 1. This CDR3 is built from 13 residues. Germline loops: CDR1 SGHNT, CDR2 YENEEA. This CDR3 reads CASSGTGTGELFF. CDR3 nucleotides: TGTGCCAGCAGTGGGACAGGGACCGGGGAGCTGTTTTTT.

This clone is a singleton in its sample. The CDR3 DNA reads as TGTGCCAGCAGTACCGGACTAGCGGGAGGGCGTGGCACAGATACGCAGTATTTT. Its protein is CASSTGLAGGRGTDTQYF. The chain combines TRBV11-3 with TRBJ2-3; 15 bases align to TRBD2. With V trimmed by 6 bases and J by 1 base, 8 bases remained unmatched. Per the germline V gene, CDR1 is SGHNT and CDR2 is YENEEA. The CDR3 totals 18 residues.

Worth noting for this clone: One junction end disagrees with the germline gene, perhaps due to a read error. The rearrangement uses TRBV6-2 or TRBV6-3 and TRBJ1-2; D remains unclear. The CDR3 is made up of 17 amino acids. Germline V gives CDR1 MNHEY, CDR2 SVGEGT. In DNA, the CDR3 is TGTGCCAGCAGTGACTCACCCTATCAGAGGAATAACTATGGCTACACCTTC. Protein product: CASSDSPYQRNNYGYTF.

The chain employs TRBV25-1 and TRBJ1-4, with D possibly TRBD1 on 6 matching bases. The length of the CDR3 is 14 residues. V gave up 3 bases and J gave up 7 bases, with 12 bases separating them. Looked up from germline, CDR1 is MGHDK and CDR2 is SYGVNS. The chain's CDR3 is CASSDVRGTEKLFF. The DNA for the CDR3 is TGTGCCAGCAGTGACGTCAGGGGCACTGAAAAACTGTTTTTT.

The chain uses TRBV11-2 and TRBJ1-3, with 8 bases that match TRBD1. Germline trimming cut 6 bases from V and 2 bases from J; bases unmatched to any gene: 6. The germline V gene encodes CDR1 SGHAT and CDR2 FQNNGV. The CDR3 covers 15 residues. CDR3 residues: CASSHDRGTGNTIYF. The CDR3 bases are TGTGCCAGCAGTCACGACAGGGGCACTGGAAACACCATATATTTT.

The chain uses TRBV3-1 (or the pseudogene TRBV3-2) and TRBJ1-2; 7 bases are shared with TRBD1. Losses at the gene ends were 6 bases for V and 8 bases for J; bases not matched to a gene: 21. Germline values: CDR1 LGHDT, CDR2 YNNKEL (reference sequence). This CDR3 has 17 residues. The CDR3 bases are TGTGCCAGCAGACCGTCCGGGGACAGCGTTTTTTCGGGGGGCTACACCTTC. Protein: CASRPSGDSVFSGGYTF.

The chain employs TRBV6-6 and TRBJ1-5, with 8 bases fitting TRBD1. The V and J ends lost 5 bases and 0 bases, in that order; junction bases with no gene match: 6. This CDR3 spans 16 amino acids. Germline V gives CDR1 MNHNY, CDR2 SVGAGI (reference sequence). The CDR3 nucleotides are TGTGCCAGCAGTGCGGACAGGGCGTATAGCAATCAGCCCCAGCATTTT. Protein sequence: CASSADRAYSNQPQHF.

This chain links TRBV28 with TRBJ2-1, with D perhaps matching TRBD2 (5 bases). The germline V and J ends were trimmed by 5 bases and 3 bases, with 8 bases remaining between them. The V gene's germline CDR1 is MDHEN and CDR2 SYDVKM. The CDR3 is 13 amino acids. For the CDR3, the DNA is TGTGCCAGCAGTCTCGGGAACTACAATGAGCAGTTCTTC. Its translation is CASSLGNYNEQFF.

This clone turned up a few times. This sequence joins TRBV10-3 and TRBJ2-7; maybe TRBD1 (5 bases). The germline V gene has CDR1 ENHRY and CDR2 SYGVKD. The V and J ends lost 0 bases and 4 bases respectively, with 10 bases between them. The CDR3 has 14 residues. This CDR3 is CAISESSGFYEQYF. The CDR3 nucleotides read TGTGCCATCAGTGAGTCTTCAGGGTTTTACGAGCAGTACTTC.

This clone was found once. Additional DNA sequences in this sample encode the identical CDR3. This sequence joins TRBV28 and TRBJ1-1; no reliable D call. CDR3 length: 13 amino acids. Germline CDR1 and CDR2: MDHEN and SYDVKM. Trimming shortened V by 3 bases and J by 1 base, and 6 bases separated the two germline ends. The CDR3 sequence is CASSFPGNTEAFF. In nucleotides, the CDR3 is TGTGCCAGCAGTTTTCCGGGGAACACTGAAGCTTTCTTT.

The chain links TRBV20-1 to TRBJ2-7, with D uncertain. Trimming removed 3 bases from V and 2 bases from J, with 14 bases in between. Looked up from germline, CDR1 is DFQATT and CDR2 is SNEGSKA (reference sequence). This CDR3 spans 14 amino acids. The CDR3: CSASKNYRAYEQYF. The CDR3 DNA follows: TGCAGTGCTAGTAAAAACTACCGAGCCTACGAGCAGTACTTC.

The V gene is TRBV5-4, the J gene TRBJ2-5; a possible D gene is TRBD2 (7 bases). In germline, CDR1 is SGHNT, CDR2 YYREEE (reference sequence). Trimming took off 3 bases at V and 4 bases at J, with 22 bases between the two ends. This CDR3 has 17 residues. CDR3 bases: TGTGCCAGCAGCTCCCCGGGGAGCGGCGGGGGCCCAGAGACCCAGTACTTC. Its protein is CASSSPGSGGGPETQYF.

This chain links TRBV2 with TRBJ1-1; no firm D call. This CDR3 has 18 amino acids. V lost 0 bases and J 3 bases, leaving 20 bases between the germline ends. The V gene's germline CDR1 is SNHLY and CDR2 FYNNEI. CDR3 region: CASSEAIVGWGEDTEAFF. The CDR3 nucleotides are TGTGCCAGCAGTGAAGCAATAGTTGGATGGGGAGAGGACACTGAAGCTTTCTTT.

Here the CDR3 reads CASSQGREGEQFF. CDR3 sequence (DNA): TGTGCCAGCAGCCAGGGGCGGGAAGGTGAGCAGTTCTTC. The rearrangement uses TRBV6-2 or TRBV6-3 and TRBJ2-1; D assignment may be TRBD1 or TRBD2 (6 bases each). The germline V gene has CDR1 MNHEY and CDR2 SVGEGT. The CDR3 loop spans 13 amino acids. Trimming took off 6 bases at V and 9 bases at J, with 15 bases between the two ends.

The chain combines TRBV4-3 with TRBJ2-7; TRBD1 is a possible D gene (6 bases). Trimming stripped 4 bases from V and 4 bases from J, with 11 bases between. This CDR3 is 13 amino acids long. Looked up from germline, CDR1 is LGHNA and CDR2 is YSLEER. The CDR3 DNA reads TGCGCCAGCAGCCGAACACAGGGTTACGAGCAGTACTTC. Translated, it gives CASSRTQGYEQYF.

On this clone: The conserved closing phenylalanine or tryptophan is absent in this CDR3, likely reflecting a read error. The chain employs TRBV2 and TRBJ1-4, with D perhaps TRBD1 (5 bases). V dropped 4 bases and J dropped 3 bases, with 15 bases sitting between them. Germline V CDR1 and CDR2: SNHLY, FYNNEI. CDR3 length equals 16 residues. CDR3 DNA sequence: TGTGCCAGCAGTGTGGACACCGTCCGGGCTAATGAAAAACTGTTTGTT. Translating gives CASSVDTVRANEKLFV.

The V gene is TRBV9, the J gene TRBJ2-5, with D hard to call. The V end lost 0 bases, the J end lost 0 bases, and 9 bases lay between the germline ends. CDR3 size: 15 residues. CDR1 and CDR2 (germline): SGDLS, YYNGEE. The CDR3 reads CASSVDSQYQETQYF. The DNA of the CDR3 is TGTGCCAGCAGCGTAGACAGCCAGTACCAAGAGACCCAGTACTTC.

The V gene is TRBV5-1, the J gene TRBJ1-1; maybe TRBD1 (6 bases). From germline, CDR1 is SGHRS and CDR2 YFSETQ. The length of the CDR3 is 14 residues. Deletions cut 4 bases from V and 0 bases from J, with 10 bases between. CDR3: CASSADSMNTEAFF. CDR3 DNA sequence: TGCGCCAGCAGCGCGGACAGTATGAACACTGAAGCTTTCTTT.

J is TRBJ1-5 and V is TRBV7-9; 7 positions agree with TRBD1. V shed 11 bases and J 3 bases; nucleotides not matched to a gene: 4. This CDR3 comprises 12 residues. The germline CDR1 and CDR2 sequences are SEHNR and FQNEAQ (reference sequence). The CDR3 protein is CASGQINQPQHF. The CDR3, as DNA: TGTGCCTCGGGACAGATCAATCAGCCCCAGCATTTT.

This clone came up once. V usage is TRBV24-1 and J usage is TRBJ2-3; D is undetermined. The CDR3 contains 13 residues. Per germline, CDR1 KGHDR and CDR2 SFDVKD. The V end lost 10 bases, the J end lost 0 bases, and 10 bases lay between the germline ends. The CDR3 loop reads CATYSISTDTQYF. In DNA, the CDR3 is TGTGCCACATATTCTATTAGCACAGATACGCAGTATTTT.

This chain uses TRBV5-1 with TRBJ2-7; D is possibly TRBD2 (6 bases). The CDR3 consists of 12 residues. Germline CDR1 reads SGHRS; CDR2 reads YFSETQ. Trimming removed 5 bases at V and 3 bases at J, with 9 bases between. The CDR3 region has the DNA TGCGCCAGCAGGGAGGGCAACTACGAGCAGTACTTC. Amino acid sequence: CASREGNYEQYF.

This clone was observed a single time. The chain has TRBV4-1 and TRBJ1-2; 7 nucleotides align to TRBD1. The CDR3 spans 14 residues. CDR1 is MGHRA, CDR2 YSYEKL, per germline. With V trimmed by 6 bases and J by 8 bases, 12 bases remained unmatched. The CDR3 sequence: CASSLSDRVGGYTF. DNA of the CDR3: TGCGCCAGCAGTCTTTCAGACAGGGTGGGCGGCTACACCTTC.

This chain uses TRBV5-1 with TRBJ2-7, with TRBD2 matching 11 bases. V lost 7 bases and J lost 3; bases outside the gene matches: 6. Germline V CDR1 and CDR2: SGHRS, YFSETQ. The CDR3 is made up of 14 amino acids. The CDR3 here is CASRKGTSGYEQYF. Written as DNA, the CDR3 is TGCGCCAGCCGCAAAGGGACTAGCGGCTACGAGCAGTACTTC.

This clone showed up just a few times. The gene calls are TRBV4-1 and TRBJ2-7; possibly TRBD2 for D (7 bases). From germline, CDR1 is MGHRA and CDR2 YSYEKL. The ends were cut back, 1 base at V and 4 bases at J, with 23 bases in the middle. This CDR3 is built from 18 residues. CDR3 residues: CASSQGGSGVGTTYEQYF. CDR3 bases: TGCGCCAGCAGCCAAGGAGGATCAGGGGTGGGGACTACATACGAGCAGTACTTC.

CDR3 residues: CASSLGLSNQPQHF. As DNA, the CDR3 is TGTGCCAGCAGCCTGGGACTGAGCAATCAGCCCCAGCATTTT. This chain connects TRBV3-1 (or the pseudogene TRBV3-2) to TRBJ1-5; tentative D call: TRBD1 (5 bases). V was clipped by 4 bases and J by 1 base, with 8 bases between them. The CDR3 spans 14 residues. Germline CDR1 and CDR2: LGHDT and YNNKEL (reference sequence).

This chain links TRBV7-2 with TRBJ1-2; D is perhaps TRBD1 (6 bases). Per germline, CDR1 SGHTA and CDR2 FQGNSA. Trimming pared 3 bases from V and 4 bases from J, leaving 12 bases between. This CDR3 spans 14 amino acids. The CDR3 reads CASSFLGAGYGYTF. The DNA for the CDR3 is TGTGCCAGCAGCTTCCTGGGGGCTGGCTATGGCTACACCTTC.

The rearrangement uses TRBV24-1 and TRBJ1-2; weak D call: TRBD1 (5 bases). With 3 bases removed from V and 8 bases from J, the gap between germline ends came to 15 bases. The germline V gene has CDR1 KGHDR and CDR2 SFDVKD. This CDR3 is 14 amino acids long. The CDR3 reads CATSDVPGTGGYTF. In nucleotides, the CDR3 is TGTGCCACCAGTGATGTTCCAGGGACTGGGGGCTACACCTTC.

This CDR3 reads CATATRANTGELFF. The CDR3 nucleotides read TGTGCCACAGCGACTAGGGCAAACACCGGGGAGCTGTTTTTT. The genes are TRBV15 and TRBJ2-2; possibly TRBD2 for D (6 bases). Trimming shortened V by 9 bases and J by 2 bases, and 13 bases separated the two germline ends. The V gene's germline CDR1 is LNHNV and CDR2 YYDKDF (reference sequence). The CDR3 consists of 14 residues.

The chain couples TRBV1 to TRBJ2-7; TRBD2 is taken as the D call from the table, unchecked against the DNA. TRBV1 counts as a pseudogene. The CDR3 covers 17 residues. As DNA, the CDR3 is TGCACCAGCAGCCAAGAGTCTCCGTGGAGCGGCTCCTACGAGCAGTACTTC. Translating it yields CTSSQESPWSGSYEQYF.